This TCR beta chain was profiled in a study of early T cells in non-severe SARS-CoV-2 infection. The CDR3 spans 17 residues. The V gene end was trimmed by 4 bases and the J gene end by 2 bases; junction bases not matched to a gene: 6. TCRdb reprocessed the 5' RACE reads via MiXCR and lists one record per CDR3 protein. The table lists 30,000 to 35,000 distinct CDR3 sequences, 5% to 6.5% of them singletons. This clonotype appeared many times. V and J are TRBV12-3 or TRBV12-4 and TRBJ2-1; 12 nucleotides align to TRBD2. This receptor was obtained from an adult who was a healthcare worker with PCR-confirmed SARS-CoV-2 infection or an uninfected control (not recorded which). Sequencing was done on a sample of whole blood. Written as DNA, the CDR3 is TGTGCCAGCAGTTCCGGACTAGCGGGGAGACCCTACAATGAGCAGTTCTTC. Protein: CASSSGLAGRPYNEQFF.